Sequencing of this T cell receptor beta chain was carried out in a study of blood T cell repertoires in COVID-19. The wider study: Acute and convalescent COVID-19 samples came from the United States, Italy and Spain.

The V segment lost 4 bases and the J segment 2 bases; nucleotides outside the gene matches: 6. This CDR3 is 15 amino acids long. Germline CDR1 reads KGHSH; CDR2 reads LQKENI. Profiling relied on immunoSEQ multiplex PCR, and the TCRdb table lists in-frame clones only, not all of them. The sample shows about 260,000 clones, about 90% of them seen only once. The sequenced sample was peripheral blood. This chain links TRBV18 with TRBJ2-3; 7 nucleotides match TRBD1. The clonotype was recovered from a woman aged 40 to 50 who had recovered from COVID-19. CDR3: CASSRDSPFTDTQYF. The CDR3 coding sequence is TGTGCCAGCTCACGGGACAGCCCGTTCACAGATACGCAGTATTTT. The full variable domain, its missing parts supplied by reference TRBV18 and TRBJ2-3, is NAGVMQNPRHLVRRRGQEARLRCSPMKGHSHVYWYRQLPEEGLKFMVYLQKENIIDESGMPKERFSAEFPKEGPSILRIQQVVRGDSAAYFCASSRDSPFTDTQYFGPGTRLTVL.